This T cell receptor (delta chain) stems from a study of gamma-delta chains in newborns, infants, children (dated by TCRdb to 2018 to 2020). About the investigation overall: According to the title of the study, polyclonal expansion of innate gammadelta T cells immediately after birth is driven by microbial exposure. The study investigated how microbial exposure shaped innate gammadelta T cell populations in human newborns immediately after birth.

The sample holds a few counts of this clone. Its recognized antigen is unknown. The junction differs from germline at one of its ends, possibly a read error. The same CDR3 arises from other DNA sequences in this sample as well. The CDR3 spans 23 residues, from the cysteine through the phenylalanine. The DNA shown is the 69-base CDR3, in frame from base 1. CDR1 TSWWSYY and CDR2 QGS were looked up in the germline V gene. The sequencer listed for this sample is Illumina MiSeq. With CATT, TCRdb called clones again from the public reads; duplicate DNA rows were later joined. The sample table lists 10,000 to 13,000 delta-chain clones, around 3% of them with a count of one. The ten largest clones capture 7.5% to 9.5% of the sample.

This sequence originates from a child who was a newborn, infant or young child, either healthy, febrile or measles-vaccinated (not recorded which). Recombination connected TRDV1 to TRDJ1; the D gene cannot be resolved beyond TRDD2 or TRDD3, each matching 5 bases. The material sequenced was blood. CDR3 loop: CALGVVFRIPATYWYRCTDKLIF. The DNA is TGTGCTCTTGGGGTTGTTTTTAGGATTCCTGCTACCTACTGGTACCGTTGTACCGATAAGCTCATCTTT.